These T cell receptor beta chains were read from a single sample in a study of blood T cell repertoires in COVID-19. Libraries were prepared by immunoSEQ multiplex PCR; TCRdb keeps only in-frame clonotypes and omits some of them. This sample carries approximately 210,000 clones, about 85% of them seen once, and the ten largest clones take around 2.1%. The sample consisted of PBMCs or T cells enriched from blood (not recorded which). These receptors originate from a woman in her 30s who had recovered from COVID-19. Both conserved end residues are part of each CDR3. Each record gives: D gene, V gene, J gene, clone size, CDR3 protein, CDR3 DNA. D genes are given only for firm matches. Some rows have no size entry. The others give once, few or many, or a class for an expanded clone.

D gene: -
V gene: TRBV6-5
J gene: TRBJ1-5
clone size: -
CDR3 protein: CASTTRAGNQPQHF
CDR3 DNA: TGTGCCAGCACCACACGCGCGGGTAATCAGCCCCAGCATTTT

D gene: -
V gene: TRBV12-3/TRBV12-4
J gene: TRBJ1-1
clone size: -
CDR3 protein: CASSFARDTEAFF
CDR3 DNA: TGTGCCAGCAGTTTTGCCAGGGACACTGAAGCTTTCTTT

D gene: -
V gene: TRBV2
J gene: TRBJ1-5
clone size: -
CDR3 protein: CASLLDSNQPQHF
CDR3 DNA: TGTGCCAGCTTACTTGATAGCAATCAGCCCCAGCATTTT

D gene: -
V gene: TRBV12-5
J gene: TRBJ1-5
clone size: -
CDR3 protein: CASGLVGGAQGQPQHF
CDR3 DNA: TGTGCTAGTGGTTTGGTGGGGGGGGCGCAGGGTCAGCCCCAGCATTTT

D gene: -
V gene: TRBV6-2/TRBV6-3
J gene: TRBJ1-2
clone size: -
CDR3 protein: CASSPSYRRVSGYGYTF
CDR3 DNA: TGTGCCAGCAGCCCTTCCTACCGCCGGGTGTCGGGCTATGGCTACACCTTC

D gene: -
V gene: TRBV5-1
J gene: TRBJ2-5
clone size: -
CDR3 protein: CASSQSPRETQYF
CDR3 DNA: TGCGCCAGCAGCCAATCTCCCCGGGAGACCCAGTACTTC

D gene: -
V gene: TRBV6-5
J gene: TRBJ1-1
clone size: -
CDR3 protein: CASSYSPALGDTEAFF
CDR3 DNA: TGTGCCAGCAGTTACTCTCCGGCCCTCGGGGACACTGAAGCTTTCTTT

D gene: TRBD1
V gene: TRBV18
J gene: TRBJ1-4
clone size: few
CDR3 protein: CASSRDRTNEKLFF
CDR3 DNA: TGTGCCAGCTCAAGGGACAGAACTAATGAAAAACTGTTTTTT

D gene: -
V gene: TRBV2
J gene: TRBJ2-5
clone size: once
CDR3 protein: CASKGVGETQYF
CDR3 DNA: TGTGCCAGCAAGGGGGTTGGAGAGACCCAGTACTTC

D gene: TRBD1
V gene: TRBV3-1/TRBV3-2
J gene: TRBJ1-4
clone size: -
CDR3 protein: CASSQAGQGNEKLFF
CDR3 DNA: TGTGCCAGCAGCCAAGCCGGACAGGGAAATGAAAAACTGTTTTTT

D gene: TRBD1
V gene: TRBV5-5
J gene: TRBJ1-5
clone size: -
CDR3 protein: CASSPAGTGLQPQHF
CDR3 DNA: TGTGCCAGCAGCCCAGCAGGGACAGGGTTGCAGCCCCAGCATTTT

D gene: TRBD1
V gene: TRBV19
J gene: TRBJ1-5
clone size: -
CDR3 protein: CATRQGRQPQHF
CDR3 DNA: TGTGCCACCCGACAGGGGAGGCAGCCCCAGCATTTT

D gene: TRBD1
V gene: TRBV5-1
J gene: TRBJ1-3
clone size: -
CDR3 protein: CASSRRTGGDENTIYF
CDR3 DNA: TGCGCCAGCAGCCGCAGGACAGGGGGCGATGAAAACACCATATATTTT

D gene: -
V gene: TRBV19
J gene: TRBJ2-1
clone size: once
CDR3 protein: CASSITSGGSYNEQFF
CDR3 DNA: TGTGCCAGTAGTATAACCTCTGGAGGGTCCTACAATGAGCAGTTCTTC

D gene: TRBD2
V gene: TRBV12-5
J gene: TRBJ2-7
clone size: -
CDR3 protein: CASGLDGGSYEQYF
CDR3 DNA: TGTGCTAGTGGTTTGGACGGGGGGAGCTACGAGCAGTACTTC

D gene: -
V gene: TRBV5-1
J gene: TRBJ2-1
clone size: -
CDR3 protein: CASSLGGLIYNEQFF
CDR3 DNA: TGCGCCAGCAGCTTGGGGGGACTGATATACAATGAGCAGTTCTTC

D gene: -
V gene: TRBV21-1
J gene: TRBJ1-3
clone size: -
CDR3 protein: CASSNPLYF
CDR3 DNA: TGTGCCAGCAGCAATCCATTATATTTT

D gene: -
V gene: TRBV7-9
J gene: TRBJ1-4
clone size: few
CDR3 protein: CASSPYRAISTNEKLFF
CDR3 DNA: TGTGCCAGCAGCCCTTACAGGGCGATCTCAACTAATGAAAAACTGTTTTTT

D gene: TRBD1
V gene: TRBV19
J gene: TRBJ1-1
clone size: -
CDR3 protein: CASSTYRGTEAFF
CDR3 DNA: TGTGCCAGTAGTACCTACAGGGGCACTGAAGCTTTCTTT

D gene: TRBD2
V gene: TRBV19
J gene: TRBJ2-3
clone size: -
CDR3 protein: CASSRPAGGIDTQYF
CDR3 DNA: TGTGCCAGTAGTCGCCCAGCGGGAGGGATAGATACGCAGTATTTT

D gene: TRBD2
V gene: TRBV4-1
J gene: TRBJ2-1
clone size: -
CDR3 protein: CASSQEPSGDYNEQFF
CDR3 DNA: TGCGCCAGCAGCCAAGAGCCTAGCGGGGACTACAATGAGCAGTTCTTC

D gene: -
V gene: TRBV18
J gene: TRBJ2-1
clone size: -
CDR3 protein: CASSPTDYSSYNEQFF
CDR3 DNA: TGTGCCAGCTCACCTACAGACTACTCCTCCTACAATGAGCAGTTCTTC

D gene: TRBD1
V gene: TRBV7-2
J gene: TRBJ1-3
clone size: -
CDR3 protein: CASSPEQGAEGNTIYF
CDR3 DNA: TGTGCCAGCAGCCCAGAACAGGGGGCTGAGGGAAACACCATATATTTT

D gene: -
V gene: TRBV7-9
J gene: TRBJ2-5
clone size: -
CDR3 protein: CASSRGRAGEETQYF
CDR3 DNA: TGTGCCAGCAGCCGCGGCCGGGCAGGGGAAGAGACCCAGTACTTC

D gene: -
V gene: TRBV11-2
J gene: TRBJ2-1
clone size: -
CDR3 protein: CASSLYGSRYNEQFF
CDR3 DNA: TGTGCCAGCAGCTTATACGGGAGCCGCTACAATGAGCAGTTCTTC

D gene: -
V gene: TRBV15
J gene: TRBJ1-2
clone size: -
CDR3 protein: CATSRDRQNSYGYTF
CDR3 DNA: TGTGCCACCAGCAGAGACCGACAGAACAGTTATGGCTACACCTTC

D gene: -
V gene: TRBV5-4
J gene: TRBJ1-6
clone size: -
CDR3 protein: CASSLYRADSPLHF
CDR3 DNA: TGTGCCAGCAGCTTGTACAGGGCGGATTCACCCCTCCACTTT

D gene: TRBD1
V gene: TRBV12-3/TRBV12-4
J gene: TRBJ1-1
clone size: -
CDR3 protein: CASRTGEGTEAFF
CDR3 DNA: TGTGCCAGCAGGACAGGGGAGGGCACTGAAGCTTTCTTT

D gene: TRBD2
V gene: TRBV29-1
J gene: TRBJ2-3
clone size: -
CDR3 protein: CSVIGTSVSSGTQYF
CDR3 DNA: TGCAGCGTTATAGGGACTAGCGTATCTAGCGGTACGCAGTATTTT

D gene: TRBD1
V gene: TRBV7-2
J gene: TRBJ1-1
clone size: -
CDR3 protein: CASSLSKGAVNTEAFF
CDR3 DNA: TGTGCCAGCAGCCTCTCGAAGGGGGCGGTGAACACTGAAGCTTTCTTT

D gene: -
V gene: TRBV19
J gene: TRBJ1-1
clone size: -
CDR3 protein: CASSMTASMNTEAFF
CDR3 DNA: TGTGCCAGTAGTATGACAGCTTCCATGAACACTGAAGCTTTCTTT

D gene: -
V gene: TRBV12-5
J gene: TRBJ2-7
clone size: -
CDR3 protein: CASGLNKLTVGSYEQYF
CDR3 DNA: TGTGCTAGTGGTTTGAATAAGTTGACAGTAGGATCCTACGAGCAGTACTTC

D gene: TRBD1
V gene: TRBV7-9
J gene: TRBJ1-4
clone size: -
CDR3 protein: CASSQQGAVGEKLFF
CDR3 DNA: TGTGCCAGCAGCCAACAGGGGGCCGTTGGTGAAAAACTGTTTTTT

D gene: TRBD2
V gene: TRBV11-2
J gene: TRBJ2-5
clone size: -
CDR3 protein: CASSISGRQETQYF
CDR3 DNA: TGTGCCAGCAGCATTAGCGGGAGGCAAGAGACCCAGTACTTC

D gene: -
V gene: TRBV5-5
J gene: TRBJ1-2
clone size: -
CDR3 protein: CASSLEWRANYGYTF
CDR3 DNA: TGTGCCAGCAGCTTGGAATGGAGGGCTAACTATGGCTACACCTTC

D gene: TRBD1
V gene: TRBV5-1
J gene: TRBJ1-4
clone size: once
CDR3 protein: CARLGQGNEKLFF
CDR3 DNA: TGCGCCAGGTTGGGACAGGGAAACGAAAAACTGTTTTTT

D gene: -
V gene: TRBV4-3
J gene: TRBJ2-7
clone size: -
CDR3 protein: CASSQSQNYEQYF
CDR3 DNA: TGCGCCAGCAGCCAATCGCAGAACTACGAGCAGTACTTC

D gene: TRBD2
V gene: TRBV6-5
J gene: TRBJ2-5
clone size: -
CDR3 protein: CASKASGQETQYF
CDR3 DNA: TGTGCCAGCAAGGCTAGCGGTCAAGAGACCCAGTACTTC

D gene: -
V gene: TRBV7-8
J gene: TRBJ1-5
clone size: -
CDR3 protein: CASSLKHAGFSNQPQHF
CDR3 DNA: TGTGCCAGCAGCTTGAAGCACGCAGGGTTCAGCAATCAGCCCCAGCATTTT

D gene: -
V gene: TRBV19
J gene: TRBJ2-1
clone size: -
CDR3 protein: CASSPGYYNEQFF
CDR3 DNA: TGTGCCAGTAGTCCGGGATACTACAATGAGCAGTTCTTC

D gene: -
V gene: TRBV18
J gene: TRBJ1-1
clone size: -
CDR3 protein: CASSPDTNEAFF
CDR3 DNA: TGTGCCAGCTCACCAGACACCAATGAAGCTTTCTTT

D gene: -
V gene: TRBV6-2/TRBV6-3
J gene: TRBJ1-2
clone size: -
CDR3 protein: CASTPSPQALTF
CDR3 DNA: TGTGCCAGCACCCCCTCGCCACAGGCGCTAACCTTC

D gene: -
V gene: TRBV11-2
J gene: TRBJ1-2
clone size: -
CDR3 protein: CASSLRYRDYGYTF
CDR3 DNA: TGTGCCAGCAGCTTGAGGTACAGGGACTATGGCTACACCTTC

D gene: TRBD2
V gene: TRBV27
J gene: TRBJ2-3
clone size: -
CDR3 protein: CASSPGNGRESGDTQYF
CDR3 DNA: TGTGCCAGCAGTCCAGGGAACGGGCGGGAGTCGGGGGATACGCAGTATTTT

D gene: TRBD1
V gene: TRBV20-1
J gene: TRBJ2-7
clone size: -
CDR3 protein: CSAAKGAEQYF
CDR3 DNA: TGCAGTGCTGCCAAGGGGGCCGAGCAGTACTTC

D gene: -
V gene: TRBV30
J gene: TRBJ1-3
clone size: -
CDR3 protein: CAWSVQVGNTIYF
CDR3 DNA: TGTGCCTGGAGTGTACAAGTCGGAAACACCATATATTTT

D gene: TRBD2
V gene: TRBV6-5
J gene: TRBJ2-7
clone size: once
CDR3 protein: CASRGAGGRDEQYF
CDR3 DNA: TGTGCCAGCAGGGGTGCTGGCGGGAGGGACGAGCAGTACTTC

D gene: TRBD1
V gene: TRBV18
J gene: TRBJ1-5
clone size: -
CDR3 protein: CASSPDRANNQPQHF
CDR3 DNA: TGTGCCAGCTCACCGGACAGGGCGAACAATCAGCCCCAGCATTTT

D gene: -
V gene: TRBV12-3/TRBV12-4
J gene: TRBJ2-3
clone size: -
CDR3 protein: CASSVGGEDTQYF
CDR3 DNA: TGTGCCAGCAGTGTCGGCGGAGAAGATACGCAGTATTTT

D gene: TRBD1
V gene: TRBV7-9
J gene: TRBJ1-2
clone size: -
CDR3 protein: CASSQNVGQSDYGYTF
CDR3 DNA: TGTGCCAGCAGCCAGAATGTGGGACAGAGCGACTATGGCTACACCTTC

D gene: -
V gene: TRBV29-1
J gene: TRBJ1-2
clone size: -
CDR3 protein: CSVVAGYEHGYTF
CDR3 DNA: TGCAGCGTTGTGGCAGGGTATGAGCATGGCTACACCTTC

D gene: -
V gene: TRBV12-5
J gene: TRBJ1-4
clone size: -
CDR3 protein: CASGPVGAANEKLFF
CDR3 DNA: TGTGCTAGTGGCCCCGTAGGCGCGGCGAATGAAAAACTGTTTTTT

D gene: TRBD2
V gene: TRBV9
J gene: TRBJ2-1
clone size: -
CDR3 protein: CASSVAAGSPYNEQFF
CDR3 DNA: TGTGCCAGCAGCGTAGCAGCGGGAAGCCCCTACAATGAGCAGTTCTTC

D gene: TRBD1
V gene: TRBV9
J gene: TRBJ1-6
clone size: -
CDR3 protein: CAGSTGMDSPLHF
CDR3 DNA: TGTGCCGGGTCGACAGGGATGGATTCACCCCTCCACTTT

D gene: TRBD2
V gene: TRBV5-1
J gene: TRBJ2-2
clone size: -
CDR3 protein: CASSLVPAGKNTGELFF
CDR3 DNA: TGCGCCAGCAGCTTGGTACCAGCGGGGAAGAACACCGGGGAGCTGTTTTTT